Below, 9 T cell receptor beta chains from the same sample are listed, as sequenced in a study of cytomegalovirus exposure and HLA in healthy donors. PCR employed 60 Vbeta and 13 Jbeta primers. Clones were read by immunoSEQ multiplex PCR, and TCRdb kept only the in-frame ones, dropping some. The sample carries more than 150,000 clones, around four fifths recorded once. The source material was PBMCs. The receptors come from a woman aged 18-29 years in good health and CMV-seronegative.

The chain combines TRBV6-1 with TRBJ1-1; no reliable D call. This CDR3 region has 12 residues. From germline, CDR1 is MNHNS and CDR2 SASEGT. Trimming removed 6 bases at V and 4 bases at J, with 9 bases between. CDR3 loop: CASRASGTEAFF. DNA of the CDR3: TGTGCCAGCAGGGCGTCAGGCACTGAAGCTTTCTTT.

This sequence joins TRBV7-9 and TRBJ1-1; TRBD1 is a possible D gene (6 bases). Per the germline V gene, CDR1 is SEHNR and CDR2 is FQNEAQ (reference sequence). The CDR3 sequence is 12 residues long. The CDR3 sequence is CSGGARNTEAFF. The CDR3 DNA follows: TGTTCCGGGGGGGCGCGGAACACTGAAGCTTTCTTT.

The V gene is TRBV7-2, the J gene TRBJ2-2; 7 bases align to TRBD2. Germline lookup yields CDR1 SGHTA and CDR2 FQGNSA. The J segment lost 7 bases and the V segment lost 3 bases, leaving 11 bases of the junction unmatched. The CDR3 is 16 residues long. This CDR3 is CASSLGASGTNGELFF. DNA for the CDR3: TGTGCCAGCAGCTTGGGAGCGAGCGGGACGAACGGGGAGCTGTTTTTT.

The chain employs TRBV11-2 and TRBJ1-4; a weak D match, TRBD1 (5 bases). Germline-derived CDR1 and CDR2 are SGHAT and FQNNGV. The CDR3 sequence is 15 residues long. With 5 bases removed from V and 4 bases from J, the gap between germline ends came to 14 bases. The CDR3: CASSPGDSFNEKLFF. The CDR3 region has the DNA TGTGCCAGCAGCCCGGGTGACAGCTTTAATGAAAAACTGTTTTTT.

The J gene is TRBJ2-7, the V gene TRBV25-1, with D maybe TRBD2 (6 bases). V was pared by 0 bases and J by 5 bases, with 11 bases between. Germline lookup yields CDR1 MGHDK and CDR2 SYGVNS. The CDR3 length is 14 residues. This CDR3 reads CASSEYRGYDEQYF. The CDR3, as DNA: TGTGCCAGCAGTGAATATCGGGGGTATGACGAGCAGTACTTC.

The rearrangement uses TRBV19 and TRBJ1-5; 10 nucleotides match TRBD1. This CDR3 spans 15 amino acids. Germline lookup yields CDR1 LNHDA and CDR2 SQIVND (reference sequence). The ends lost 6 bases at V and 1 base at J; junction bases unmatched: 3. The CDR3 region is CASRPGQGSNQPQHF. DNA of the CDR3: TGTGCCAGTAGGCCGGGACAGGGGAGCAATCAGCCCCAGCATTTT.

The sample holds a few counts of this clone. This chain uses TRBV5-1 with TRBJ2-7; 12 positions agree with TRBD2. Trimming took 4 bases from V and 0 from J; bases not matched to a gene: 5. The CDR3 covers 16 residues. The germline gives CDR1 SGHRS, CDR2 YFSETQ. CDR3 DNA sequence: TGCGCCAGCAGCCCCGGGACTAGCGGGCCCTCCTACGAGCAGTACTTC. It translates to CASSPGTSGPSYEQYF.

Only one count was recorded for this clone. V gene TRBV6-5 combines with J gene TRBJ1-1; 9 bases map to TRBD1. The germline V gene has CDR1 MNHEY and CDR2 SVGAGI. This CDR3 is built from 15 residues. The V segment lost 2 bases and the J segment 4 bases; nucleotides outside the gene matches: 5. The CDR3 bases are TGTGCCAGCAGTTACGGACAGGGGCGAACCACTGAAGCTTTCTTT. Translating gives CASSYGQGRTTEAFF.

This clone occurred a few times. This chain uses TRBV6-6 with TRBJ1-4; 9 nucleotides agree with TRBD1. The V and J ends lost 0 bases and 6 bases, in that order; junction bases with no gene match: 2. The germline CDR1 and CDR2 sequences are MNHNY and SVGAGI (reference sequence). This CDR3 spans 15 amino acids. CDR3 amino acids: CASSYSTGGYEKLFF. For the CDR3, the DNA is TGTGCCAGCAGTTACTCGACAGGGGGATATGAAAAACTGTTTTTT.